Listed below are T cell receptor beta chains from one sample, sequenced in a study of T cell repertoires in cytomegalovirus infection. Via MiXCR, TCRdb re-called the reads, giving one row per CDR3 protein. The data show around 130,000 distinct CDR3 sequences, with 20% to 30% seen just once and 34% held by the top ten. These receptors lack a known antigen. The sample was PBMCs, sequenced either directly or after in vitro stimulation (not recorded which). Receptor source: a human donor in good health (CMV status not recorded). Some clones in this sample may be carry-over from other donors' samples. Each CDR3 is given with its conserved first and last residue. The D gene is left open where the match is weak. Size tells how often a clone was seen (once, few, many) or the class of an expanded clone, and some rows leave it out.

abundance: -; v_gene: TRBV7-6; d_gene: -; CDR3aa: CASSLARDAETQYF
abundance: -; v_gene: TRBV20-1; d_gene: -; CDR3aa: CSATGGVSNEKLFF
abundance: few; v_gene: TRBV7-9; d_gene: -; CDR3aa: CASSSWDEQYF
abundance: many; v_gene: TRBV7-2; d_gene: -; CDR3aa: CASSHTREIGGELFF
abundance: few; v_gene: TRBV19; d_gene: -; CDR3aa: CATLTRGEYNEQFF
abundance: -; v_gene: TRBV27; d_gene: -; CDR3aa: CASSTIPVYYGYTF
abundance: few; v_gene: TRBV29-1; d_gene: TRBD1; CDR3aa: CSVEDREYGYTF
abundance: -; v_gene: TRBV6-2/TRBV6-3; d_gene: -; CDR3aa: CASRSLRVGENGNIQYF
abundance: few; v_gene: TRBV5-1; d_gene: TRBD1; CDR3aa: CASSAVPTGAKTQYF
abundance: few; v_gene: TRBV4-3; d_gene: TRBD1; CDR3aa: CASSQRPPGQGAGGYTF
abundance: many; v_gene: TRBV11-3; d_gene: TRBD2; CDR3aa: CASSLDGTSGSGSYNEQFF
abundance: few; v_gene: TRBV12-3/TRBV12-4; d_gene: -; CDR3aa: CASSLFSVSNQPQHF
abundance: few; v_gene: TRBV6-2/TRBV6-3; d_gene: -; CDR3aa: CASSDHLETQYF
abundance: many; v_gene: TRBV7-9; d_gene: -; CDR3aa: CASSSPGSINQPQHF
abundance: -; v_gene: TRBV7-4; d_gene: TRBD1; CDR3aa: CASSRAGTGDGYTF
abundance: few; v_gene: TRBV28; d_gene: -; CDR3aa: CASSFGLNQETQYF
abundance: -; v_gene: TRBV18; d_gene: -; CDR3aa: CASSPPGRSYNEQFF
abundance: few; v_gene: TRBV29-1; d_gene: -; CDR3aa: CSVPRGGGDEQFF
abundance: -; v_gene: TRBV11-2; d_gene: -; CDR3aa: CASSLKAEAFF
abundance: few; v_gene: TRBV6-2/TRBV6-3; d_gene: -; CDR3aa: CASSYSSRETDKFRETKNIQYF
abundance: -; v_gene: TRBV29-1; d_gene: TRBD1; CDR3aa: CSATRQGPTYEQYF
abundance: -; v_gene: TRBV18; d_gene: -; CDR3aa: CASSPAPPGRDTDTQYF
abundance: -; v_gene: TRBV20-1; d_gene: -; CDR3aa: CSARSSGGAVDTQYF
abundance: once; v_gene: TRBV5-4; d_gene: -; CDR3aa: CASSFGRGTYEQYF
abundance: few; v_gene: TRBV11-2; d_gene: -; CDR3aa: CASSPGRGNTGELFF
abundance: few; v_gene: TRBV7-2; d_gene: TRBD1; CDR3aa: CASSQRQGFLSPLHF
abundance: -; v_gene: TRBV5-4; d_gene: TRBD2; CDR3aa: CASSKLAGGDDTQYF
abundance: few; v_gene: TRBV12-3/TRBV12-4; d_gene: -; CDR3aa: CASSLNTAGNQPQHF
abundance: few; v_gene: TRBV19; d_gene: -; CDR3aa: CASSMTSSYNEQFF
abundance: -; v_gene: TRBV4-3; d_gene: -; CDR3aa: CASSSKISGLSEKLFF
abundance: -; v_gene: TRBV11-2; d_gene: TRBD2; CDR3aa: CASSLRTSGRETQYF
abundance: few; v_gene: TRBV5-4; d_gene: TRBD2; CDR3aa: CASSSTSGSTDTQYF
abundance: few; v_gene: TRBV28; d_gene: -; CDR3aa: CASSEIGDGYEQFF
abundance: -; v_gene: TRBV6-1; d_gene: TRBD1; CDR3aa: CASTGQGIGTDTQYF
abundance: -; v_gene: TRBV29-1; d_gene: -; CDR3aa: CSATGSIYGYTF
abundance: few; v_gene: TRBV12-5; d_gene: -; CDR3aa: CASGRNTGELFF
abundance: -; v_gene: TRBV5-5; d_gene: TRBD2; CDR3aa: CASSWDTGTSGLAKNIQYF
abundance: -; v_gene: TRBV19; d_gene: TRBD1; CDR3aa: CASSLQGRNQPQHF
abundance: -; v_gene: TRBV19; d_gene: TRBD2; CDR3aa: CASSDSTGTSGYNEQFF
abundance: -; v_gene: TRBV11-3; d_gene: TRBD1; CDR3aa: CASSDRGGNTEAFF
abundance: -; v_gene: TRBV19; d_gene: -; CDR3aa: CASSRSYTGELFF
abundance: few; v_gene: TRBV10-2; d_gene: -; CDR3aa: CASRGRQPEAFF
abundance: -; v_gene: TRBV9; d_gene: TRBD1; CDR3aa: CASSDGTDYGYTF
abundance: -; v_gene: TRBV10-2; d_gene: -; CDR3aa: CASSDQYPGRQETQYF
abundance: -; v_gene: TRBV10-3; d_gene: -; CDR3aa: CAISEGRQGGNGYTF
abundance: -; v_gene: TRBV19; d_gene: -; CDR3aa: CASSTYGWNTEAFF
abundance: -; v_gene: TRBV6-2/TRBV6-3; d_gene: -; CDR3aa: CASRPLFLQTHYGYTF
abundance: -; v_gene: TRBV27; d_gene: TRBD1; CDR3aa: CASSRDSLNTAFF
abundance: few; v_gene: TRBV11-2; d_gene: -; CDR3aa: CASSLGGRGTDTQYF